The 30 T cell receptor beta chains below were found in one sample sequenced in a study of T cells in Graves' hyperthyroidism and ophthalmopathy. From RNA transcripts, TCR beta CDR3 regions were amplified. An initial round of RT-PCR targeting the TCR CDR3 relied on the HTBI primer set. TCRdb ran MiXCR on the multiplex PCR reads and lists one entry per CDR3 protein. The table includes approximately 530,000 distinct CDR3 sequences, 16% detected once. Material for sequencing was blood. The receptors come from a woman between 18 and 29 years old with Graves' hyperthyroidism.

This clonotype was observed a handful of times. The genes are TRBV27 and TRBJ1-2, with 8 bases matching TRBD1. V shed 0 bases and J 5 bases; nucleotides not matched to a gene: 5. This CDR3 spans 15 amino acids. From germline, CDR1 is MNHEY and CDR2 SMNVEV (reference sequence). The CDR3: CASSLSQGAWYGYTF. Here the CDR3 DNA reads TGTGCCAGCAGTTTATCTCAGGGGGCTTGGTATGGCTACACCTTC.

This clonotype was picked up many times. The V gene is TRBV28, the J gene TRBJ2-7; D unresolved. CDR1 and CDR2 from the germline V gene are MDHEN and SYDVKM. The CDR3 sequence is 13 residues long. V was pared by 6 bases and J by 2 bases, with 11 bases between. CDR3: CASSPHPPYEQYF. DNA of the CDR3: TGTGCCAGCAGCCCTCACCCACCCTACGAGCAGTACTTC.

This clonotype was counted ten times or more. This chain uses TRBV6-1 with TRBJ1-1; D unresolved. V was shortened by 2 bases and J by 1 base, with 11 bases between the two germline ends. The germline V gene encodes CDR1 MNHNS and CDR2 SASEGT. This CDR3 region has 15 residues. The CDR3 loop reads CASSEPGNPNTEAFF. The CDR3 region has the DNA TGTGCCAGCAGTGAACCGGGGAATCCGAACACTGAAGCTTTCTTT.

This clonotype was seen at least ten times. The chain has TRBV5-1 and TRBJ2-3; weak D call: TRBD1 (5 bases). Germline CDR1 SGHRS, CDR2 YFSETQ. The CDR3 is made up of 14 amino acids. The V end lost 5 bases, the J end lost 2 bases, and 12 bases lay between the germline ends. The CDR3 sequence: CASRGQGYTDTQYF. As DNA, the CDR3 is TGCGCCAGCAGAGGGCAGGGATACACAGATACGCAGTATTTT.

This clonotype was detected ten times or more. The chain uses TRBV28 and TRBJ2-2, with 10 bases fitting TRBD2. V dropped 5 bases and J dropped 6; count of bases not matched to a gene: 24. The CDR3 is 21 amino acids. The V gene's germline CDR1 is MDHEN and CDR2 SYDVKM. Written as DNA, the CDR3 is TGTGCCAGCAGTCCACCCCTGACTAGCCCTGACCCAGCGGGAGGGCCCGGGGAGCTGTTTTTT. It is translated as CASSPPLTSPDPAGGPGELFF.

In its sample, this clonotype was seen a few times. The genes are TRBV29-1 and TRBJ2-3; 11 bases align to TRBD2. The CDR3 extends over 17 amino acids. V lost 5 bases and J lost 2; bases outside the gene matches: 12. Germline V gives CDR1 SQVTM, CDR2 ANQGSEA. The CDR3 reads CSVMLAGGPHPTDTQYF. CDR3 bases: TGCAGCGTTATGCTAGCGGGAGGCCCCCACCCCACAGATACGCAGTATTTT.

This clonotype was seen more than once but under ten times. This chain uses TRBV6-2 or TRBV6-3 with TRBJ2-5, with no clear D. From germline, CDR1 is MNHEY and CDR2 SVGEGT. The CDR3 consists of 14 residues. The V end lost 4 bases, the J end lost 7 bases, and 16 bases lay between the germline ends. The CDR3 DNA is TGTGCCAGCAGTTTGCCGGGCTCCCCTACGACCCAGTACTTC. It is translated as CASSLPGSPTTQYF.

For this clonotype: Compared with germline, one end of the junction differs, possibly owing to a read error. J is TRBJ2-1 and V is TRBV28, with TRBD2 as a possible D gene (6 bases). This CDR3 contains 15 residues. Germline assignment: CDR1 MDHEN and CDR2 SYDVKM. CDR3 residues: CASNAGGANYNERFF. CDR3 nucleotide sequence: TGTGCCAGCAATGCGGGCGGGGCCAACTACAATGAGCGGTTCTTC. Drawing the rest from reference TRBV28 and TRBJ2-1, the complete variable domain is DVKVTQSSRYLVKRTGEKVFLECVQDMDHENMFWYRQDPGLGLRLIYFSYDVKMKEKGDIPEGYSVSREKKERFSLILESASTNQTSMYLCASNAGGANYNERFFGPGTRLTVL.

The chain uses TRBV9 and TRBJ1-2; no definite D call. The length of the CDR3 is 16 residues. Germline CDR1 reads SGDLS; CDR2 reads YYNGEE. Trimming removed 0 bases from V and 4 bases from J, with 16 bases in between. CDR3 in amino acids: CASSVAGKGLTYGYTF. The CDR3 DNA is TGTGCCAGCAGCGTAGCTGGTAAAGGGCTCACCTATGGCTACACCTTC.

V gene TRBV7-9 combines with J gene TRBJ1-1; 11 bases agree with TRBD1. The CDR3 extends over 16 amino acids. V shed 1 base and J 3 bases; nucleotides not matched to a gene: 4. The V gene's germline CDR1 is SEHNR and CDR2 FQNEAQ (reference sequence). CDR3 region: CASSLGTGGADTEAFF. The CDR3 DNA is TGTGCCAGCAGCTTAGGGACAGGGGGCGCAGACACTGAAGCTTTCTTT.

In regard to this clonotype: A much larger clone differs from this one at a single base, so this may be a read error. The genes are TRBV2 and TRBJ1-6; D unresolved. V lost 10 bases and J lost 4, with 11 bases in between. The CDR3 length is 13 residues. The V gene's germline CDR1 is SNHLY and CDR2 FYNNEI. The CDR3 region has the DNA TGTGCCACCGTCTTGTGGTATAATTCACCCCTCCACTTT. It encodes CATVLWYNSPLHF.

This clonotype was found many times. This chain connects TRBV12-3 or TRBV12-4 to TRBJ1-3; the D gene is possibly TRBD1 (5 bases). CDR3 size: 15 residues. V dropped 7 bases and J dropped 1 base, with 14 bases sitting between them. The CDR3 reads CASTEPQGSGNTIYF. In DNA form, the CDR3 reads TGTGCCAGCACCGAACCCCAGGGTTCTGGAAACACCATATATTTT.

This clonotype has a handful of counts. A much bigger clone sits one base away, suggesting this may be a read error. This chain links TRBV11-1 with TRBJ2-1, with TRBD1 as a possible D gene (5 bases). The V gene's germline CDR1 is SGHAT and CDR2 FQDESV (reference sequence). The CDR3 is 13 residues long. Trimming cost V 0 bases and J 5 bases, with 5 bases left between them. The CDR3 reads CASSLAGDNEQFF. As DNA, the CDR3 is TGTGCCAGCAGCTTAGCAGGGGACAATGAGCAGTTCTTC.

Many counts were recorded for this clonotype. CDR3 sequence (DNA): TGTGCCAGCAGCCAAGAGGGCTTCTCCTACAATGAGCAGTTCTTC. Translated: CASSQEGFSYNEQFF. The chain uses TRBV3-1 and TRBJ2-1; D gene uncertain. CDR1 and CDR2 (germline): LGHDT, YNNKEL (reference sequence). The ends were cut back, 0 bases at V and 0 bases at J, with 6 bases in the middle. CDR3 length equals 15 residues.

A remark on this clonotype: This is likely a read error, given that the CDR3 carries no conserved phenylalanine or tryptophan at its end. This chain connects TRBV6-1 to TRBJ2-3; 12 bases line up with TRBD1. The CDR3 is made up of 14 amino acids. The V segment lost 11 bases and the J segment 1 base; nucleotides outside the gene matches: 4. Per the germline V gene, CDR1 is MNHNS and CDR2 is SASEGT. CDR3 protein: CAVGDRGRTDTQYS. The CDR3 DNA reads TGTGCCGTCGGGGACAGGGGGCGCACAGATACGCAGTATTCT.

This clonotype was counted at least ten times. V usage is TRBV12-3 or TRBV12-4 and J usage is TRBJ1-1, with 11 bases fitting TRBD1. V dropped 5 bases and J dropped 5; count of bases not matched to a gene: 4. The CDR3 covers 14 residues. This CDR3 reads CASSRTGGLTEAFF. CDR3 DNA: TGTGCCAGCAGTCGGACAGGGGGCCTAACTGAAGCTTTCTTT.

This clonotype was observed a few times. This sequence joins TRBV5-4 and TRBJ2-1; TRBD2 is a possible D gene (7 bases). Germline V gene data show CDR1 as SGHNT and CDR2 as YYREEE (reference sequence). The CDR3 has 15 amino acids. Deletions cut 2 bases from V and 5 bases from J, with 14 bases between. CDR3 sequence (DNA): TGTGCCAGCAGCTTTGGGGGGGCGGGGAACAATGAGCAGTTCTTC. It specifies CASSFGGAGNNEQFF.

This clonotype was detected only a few times. V gene TRBV28 combines with J gene TRBJ2-3; D is perhaps TRBD2 (6 bases). Trimming shortened V by 6 bases and J by 3 bases, and 13 bases separated the two germline ends. CDR3 length: 14 residues. Germline V gives CDR1 MDHEN, CDR2 SYDVKM. The CDR3 region has the DNA TGTGCCAGCAGGGAGGGCGGTCGTACAGATACGCAGTATTTT. Its protein is CASREGGRTDTQYF.

Here the CDR3 reads CASTRWQNANEQFF. CDR3 nucleotide sequence: TGTGCCAGCACCCGTTGGCAGAACGCGAATGAGCAGTTCTTC. This chain connects TRBV25-1 to TRBJ2-1; no reliable D call. The CDR3 is 14 residues long. The germline V and J ends were trimmed by 7 bases and 7 bases, with 17 bases remaining between them. Per the germline V gene, CDR1 is MGHDK and CDR2 is SYGVNS.

This clonotype occurred many times. V and J are TRBV7-2 and TRBJ2-3; D call uncertain. The length of the CDR3 is 12 residues. Germline V gene data show CDR1 as SGHTA and CDR2 as FQGNSA. V was cut by 2 bases and J by 4 bases, with 4 bases left in between. The CDR3 is CASSLPADTQYF. The CDR3 DNA reads TGTGCCAGCAGCTTACCGGCAGATACGCAGTATTTT.

There are many counts of this clonotype. This chain uses TRBV7-8 with TRBJ2-1; 7 nucleotides align to TRBD2. Germline CDR1 and CDR2: SGHVS and FQNEAQ. J lost 0 bases, V lost 1 base, and 12 bases had no gene match. The CDR3 sequence is 19 residues long. In DNA form, the CDR3 reads TGTGCCAGCAGCTTAGACAGGTTTGGGCGGGGGAGCTCCTACAATGAGCAGTTCTTC. This codes for CASSLDRFGRGSSYNEQFF.

There are a few counts of this clonotype. This sequence joins TRBV18 and TRBJ1-1, with TRBD1 identical over 9 bases. This CDR3 has 16 amino acids. Germline trimming cut 0 bases from V and 0 bases from J; bases unmatched to any gene: 2. Germline values: CDR1 KGHSH, CDR2 LQKENI. The CDR3 DNA follows: TGTGCCAGCTCACCACCGAGGACAGGGGTGAACACTGAAGCTTTCTTT. Protein product: CASSPPRTGVNTEAFF.

V usage is TRBV11-2 and J usage is TRBJ2-3, with D tentatively TRBD1 (5 bases). Germline V CDR1 and CDR2: SGHAT, FQNNGV. Between the trimmed V and J ends, which lost 0 bases and 5 bases, there was a span of 18 bases. The CDR3 length is 17 residues. The CDR3, as DNA: TGTGCCAGCAGCTTAGAGTTGGGTCAGTATGACAGAGATACGCAGTATTTT. Its protein product is CASSLELGQYDRDTQYF. The full variable domain, its missing parts supplied by reference TRBV11-2 and TRBJ2-3, is EAGVAQSPRYKIIEKRQSVAFWCNPISGHATLYWYQQILGQGPKLLIQFQNNGVVDDSQLPKDRFSAERLKGVDSTLKIQPAKLEDSAVYLCASSLELGQYDRDTQYFGPGTRLTVL.

V gene TRBV18 combines with J gene TRBJ2-7; tentatively, D is TRBD1 or TRBD2 (6 bases each). Germline lookup yields CDR1 KGHSH and CDR2 LQKENI. The CDR3 has 17 residues. The V end lost 4 bases, the J end lost 4 bases, and 23 bases lay between the germline ends. This chain's CDR3 is CASSRRGQSSAEYEQYF. In DNA form, the CDR3 reads TGTGCCAGCTCACGACGGGGGCAGTCCTCTGCAGAATACGAGCAGTACTTC.

This clonotype turned up a few times. The chain recombines TRBV7-2 with TRBJ1-5, with TRBD1 matching 7 bases. V gave up 8 bases and J gave up 7 bases; unmatched junction bases: 8. Germline CDR1 SGHTA, CDR2 FQGNSA. The CDR3 loop spans 13 amino acids. CDR3 protein: CASGPQGNQPQHF. CDR3 coding DNA: TGTGCCAGCGGCCCACAGGGGAACCAGCCCCAGCATTTT.

This clonotype was found many times. CDR3 amino acids: CSARIGTDSNQPQHF. CDR3 DNA sequence: TGCAGTGCTAGAATCGGGACCGATAGCAATCAGCCCCAGCATTTT. This rearrangement joins TRBV20-1 to TRBJ1-5; maybe TRBD1 (5 bases). CDR1 DFQATT and CDR2 SNEGSKA come from the germline V gene (reference sequence). The CDR3 runs 15 residues. V dropped 2 bases and J dropped 0 bases, with 11 bases sitting between them.

This clonotype was counted ten times or more. The rearrangement links TRBV28 to TRBJ2-7; 9 nucleotides match TRBD2. The CDR3 spans 16 residues. V lost 5 bases to trimming and J lost 1 base; unmatched junction nucleotides: 9. Per germline, CDR1 MDHEN and CDR2 SYDVKM. For the CDR3, the DNA is TGTGCCAGCAGTCTTCAGACAACTAGCGGGTCCTACGAGCAGTACTTC. As protein: CASSLQTTSGSYEQYF.

V gene TRBV11-2 combines with J gene TRBJ1-6; 8 bases match TRBD1. V lost 3 bases and J lost 0; bases outside the gene matches: 7. The CDR3 sequence is 18 residues long. In germline, CDR1 is SGHAT, CDR2 FQNNGV. In nucleotides, the CDR3 is TGTGCCAGCAGCTTCCGGGGACAGGAGAGCTCCTATAATTCACCCCTCCACTTT. Its protein product is CASSFRGQESSYNSPLHF.

The chain carries TRBV7-9 and TRBJ2-1; TRBD2 matches at 9 bases. Germline-derived CDR1 and CDR2 are SEHNR and FQNEAQ (reference sequence). Losses at the gene ends were 5 bases for V and 4 bases for J; bases not matched to a gene: 9. This CDR3 is built from 16 residues. CDR3 region: CASSIRREGPYNEQFF. CDR3 sequence (DNA): TGTGCCAGCAGCATAAGGCGGGAGGGCCCTTACAATGAGCAGTTCTTC.

The chain uses TRBV7-9 and TRBJ1-6, with TRBD1 matching over 11 bases. The V gene's germline CDR1 is SEHNR and CDR2 FQNEAQ (reference sequence). V gave up 5 bases and J gave up 9 bases; unmatched junction bases: 6. CDR3 length: 15 residues. The CDR3 is CASSAGQGVVSPLHF. In DNA form, the CDR3 reads TGTGCCAGCAGCGCGGGACAGGGGGTTGTTTCACCCCTCCACTTT.